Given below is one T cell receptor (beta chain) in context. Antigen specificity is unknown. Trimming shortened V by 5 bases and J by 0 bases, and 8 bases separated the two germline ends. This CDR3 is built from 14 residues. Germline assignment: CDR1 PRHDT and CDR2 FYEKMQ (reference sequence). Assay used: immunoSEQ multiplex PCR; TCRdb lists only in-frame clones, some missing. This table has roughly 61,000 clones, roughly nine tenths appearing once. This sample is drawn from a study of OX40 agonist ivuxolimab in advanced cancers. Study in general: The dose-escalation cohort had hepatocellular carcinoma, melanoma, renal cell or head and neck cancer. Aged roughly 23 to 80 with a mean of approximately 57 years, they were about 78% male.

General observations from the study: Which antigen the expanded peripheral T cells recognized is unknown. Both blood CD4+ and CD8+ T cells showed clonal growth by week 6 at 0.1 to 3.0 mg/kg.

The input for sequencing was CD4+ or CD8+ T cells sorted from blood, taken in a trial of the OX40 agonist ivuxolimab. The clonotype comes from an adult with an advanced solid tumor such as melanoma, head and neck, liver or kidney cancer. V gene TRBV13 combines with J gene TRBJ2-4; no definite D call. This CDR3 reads CASSHDVAKNIQYF. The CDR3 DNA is TGTGCCAGCAGCCACGACGTAGCCAAAAACATTCAGTACTTC.